This T cell receptor beta chain emerged from a study of blood T cell repertoires in COVID-19. Study at large: Sites across the United States, Italy and Spain contributed samples from acute and convalescent COVID-19.

Per the authors' pipeline: Estimated nucleated cell counts came from reference gene primer amplification. Assay used: immunoSEQ multiplex PCR; TCRdb lists only in-frame clones, some missing. Clone size and V and J calls were adopted from that table, with D and trimming inferred from the DNA. Among some 170,000 clones listed, roughly 90% were seen once. Trimming stripped 2 bases from V and 3 bases from J, with 16 bases between. The CDR3 has 17 residues. Germline CDR1 is SGHVS and CDR2 is FNYEAQ. V usage is TRBV7-6 and J usage is TRBJ2-2; TRBD1 might be the D (5 bases). The source of this sequence is a woman aged 50 to 60 with acute or convalescent COVID-19. The sequenced material came from peripheral blood. CDR3 sequence (DNA): TGTGCCAGCAGCTTAAGGCCAACCCCGACAGACACCGGGGAGCTGTTTTTT. The encoded protein is CASSLRPTPTDTGELFF.